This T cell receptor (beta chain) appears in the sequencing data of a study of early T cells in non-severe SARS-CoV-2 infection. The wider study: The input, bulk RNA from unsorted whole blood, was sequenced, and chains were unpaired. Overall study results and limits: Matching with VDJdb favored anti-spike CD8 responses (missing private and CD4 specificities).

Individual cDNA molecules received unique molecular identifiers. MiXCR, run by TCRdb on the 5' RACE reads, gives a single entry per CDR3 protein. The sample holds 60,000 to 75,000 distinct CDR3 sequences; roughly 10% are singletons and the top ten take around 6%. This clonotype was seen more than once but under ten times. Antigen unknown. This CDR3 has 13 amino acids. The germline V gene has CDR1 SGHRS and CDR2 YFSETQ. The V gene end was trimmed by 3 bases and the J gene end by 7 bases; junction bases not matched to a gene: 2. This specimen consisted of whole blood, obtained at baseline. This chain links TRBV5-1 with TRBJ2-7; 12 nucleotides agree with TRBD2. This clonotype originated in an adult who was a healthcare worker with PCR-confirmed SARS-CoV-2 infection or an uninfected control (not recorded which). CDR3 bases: TGCGCCAGCAGCTCTGGACTAGCGGGGGAGCAGTACTTC. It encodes CASSSGLAGEQYF.